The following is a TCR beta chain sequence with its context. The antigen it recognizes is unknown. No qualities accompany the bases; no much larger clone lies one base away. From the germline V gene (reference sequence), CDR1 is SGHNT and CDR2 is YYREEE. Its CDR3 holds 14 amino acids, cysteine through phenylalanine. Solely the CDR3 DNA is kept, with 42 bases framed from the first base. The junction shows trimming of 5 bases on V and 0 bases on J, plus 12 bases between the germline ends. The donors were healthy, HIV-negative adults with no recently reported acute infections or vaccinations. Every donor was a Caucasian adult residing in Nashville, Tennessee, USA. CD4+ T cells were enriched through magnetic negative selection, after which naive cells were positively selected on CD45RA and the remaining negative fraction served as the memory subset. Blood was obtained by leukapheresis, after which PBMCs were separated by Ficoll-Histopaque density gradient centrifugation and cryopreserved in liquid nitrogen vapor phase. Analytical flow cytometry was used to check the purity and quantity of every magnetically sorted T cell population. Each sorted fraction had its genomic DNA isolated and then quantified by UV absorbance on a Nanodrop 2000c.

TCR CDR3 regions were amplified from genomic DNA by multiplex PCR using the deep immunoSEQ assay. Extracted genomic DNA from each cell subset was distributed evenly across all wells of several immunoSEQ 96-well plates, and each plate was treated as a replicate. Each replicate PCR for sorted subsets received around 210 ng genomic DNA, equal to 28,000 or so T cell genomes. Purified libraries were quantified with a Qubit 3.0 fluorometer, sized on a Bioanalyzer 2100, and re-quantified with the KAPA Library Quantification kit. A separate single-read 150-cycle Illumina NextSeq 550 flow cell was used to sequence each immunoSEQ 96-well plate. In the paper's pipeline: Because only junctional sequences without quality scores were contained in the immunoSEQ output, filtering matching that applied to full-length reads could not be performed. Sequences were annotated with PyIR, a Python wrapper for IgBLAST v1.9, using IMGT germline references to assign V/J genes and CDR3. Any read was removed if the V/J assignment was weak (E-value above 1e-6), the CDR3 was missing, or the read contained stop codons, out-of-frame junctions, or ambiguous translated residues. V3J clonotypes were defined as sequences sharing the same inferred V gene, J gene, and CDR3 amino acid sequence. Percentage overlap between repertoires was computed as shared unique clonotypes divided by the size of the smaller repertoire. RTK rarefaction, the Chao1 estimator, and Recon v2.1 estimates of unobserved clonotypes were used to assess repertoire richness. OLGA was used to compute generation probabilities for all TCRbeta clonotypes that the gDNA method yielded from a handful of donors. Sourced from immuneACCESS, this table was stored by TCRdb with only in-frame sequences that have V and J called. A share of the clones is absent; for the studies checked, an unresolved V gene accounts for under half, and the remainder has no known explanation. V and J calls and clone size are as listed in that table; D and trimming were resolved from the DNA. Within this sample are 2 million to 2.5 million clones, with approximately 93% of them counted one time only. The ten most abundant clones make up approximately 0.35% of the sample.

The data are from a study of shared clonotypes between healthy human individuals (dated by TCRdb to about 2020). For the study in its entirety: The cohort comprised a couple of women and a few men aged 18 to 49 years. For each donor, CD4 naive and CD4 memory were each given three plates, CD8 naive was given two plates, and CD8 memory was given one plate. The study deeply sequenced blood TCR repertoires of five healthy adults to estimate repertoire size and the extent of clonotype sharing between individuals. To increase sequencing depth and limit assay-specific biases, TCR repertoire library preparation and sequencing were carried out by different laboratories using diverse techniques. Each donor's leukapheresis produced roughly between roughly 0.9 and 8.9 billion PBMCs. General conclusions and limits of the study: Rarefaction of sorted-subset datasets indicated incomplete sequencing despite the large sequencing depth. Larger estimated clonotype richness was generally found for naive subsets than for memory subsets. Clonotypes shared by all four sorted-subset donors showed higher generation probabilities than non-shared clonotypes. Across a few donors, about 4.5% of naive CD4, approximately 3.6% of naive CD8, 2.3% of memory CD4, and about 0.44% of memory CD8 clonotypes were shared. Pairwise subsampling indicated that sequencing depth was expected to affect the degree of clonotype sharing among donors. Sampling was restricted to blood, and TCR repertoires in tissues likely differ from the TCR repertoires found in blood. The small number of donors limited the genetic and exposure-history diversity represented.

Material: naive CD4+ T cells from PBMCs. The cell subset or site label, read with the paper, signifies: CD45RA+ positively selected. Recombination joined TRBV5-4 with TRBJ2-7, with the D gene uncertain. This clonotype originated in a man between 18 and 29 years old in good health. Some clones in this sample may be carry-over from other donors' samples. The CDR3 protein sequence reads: CASRPTESSYEQYF. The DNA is TGTGCCAGCAGGCCTACGGAGAGCTCCTACGAGCAGTACTTC.